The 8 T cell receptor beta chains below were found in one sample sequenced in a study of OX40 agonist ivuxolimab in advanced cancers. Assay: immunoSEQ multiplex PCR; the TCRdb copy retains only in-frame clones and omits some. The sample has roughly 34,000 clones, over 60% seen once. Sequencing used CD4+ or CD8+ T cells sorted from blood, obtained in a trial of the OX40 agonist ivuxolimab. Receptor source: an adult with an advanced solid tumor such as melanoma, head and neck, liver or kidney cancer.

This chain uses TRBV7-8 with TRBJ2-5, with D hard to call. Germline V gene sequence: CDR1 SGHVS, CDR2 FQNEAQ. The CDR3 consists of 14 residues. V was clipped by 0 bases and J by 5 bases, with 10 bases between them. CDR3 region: CASSLAGYRETQYF. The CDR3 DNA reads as TGTGCCAGCAGCTTAGCGGGGTATCGGGAGACCCAGTACTTC.

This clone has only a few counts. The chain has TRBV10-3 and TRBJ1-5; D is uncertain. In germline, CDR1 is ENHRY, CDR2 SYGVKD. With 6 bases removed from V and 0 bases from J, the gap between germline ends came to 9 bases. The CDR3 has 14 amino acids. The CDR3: CAIRAEGSNQPQHF. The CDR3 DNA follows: TGTGCCATCAGGGCGGAGGGTAGCAATCAGCCCCAGCATTTT.

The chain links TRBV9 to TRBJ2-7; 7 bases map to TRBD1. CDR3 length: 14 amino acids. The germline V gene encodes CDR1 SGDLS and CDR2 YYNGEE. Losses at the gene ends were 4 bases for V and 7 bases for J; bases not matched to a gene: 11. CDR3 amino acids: CASSPPGTAFEQYV. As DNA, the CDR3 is TGTGCCAGCAGCCCACCCGGGACAGCGTTTGAGCAGTACGTC.

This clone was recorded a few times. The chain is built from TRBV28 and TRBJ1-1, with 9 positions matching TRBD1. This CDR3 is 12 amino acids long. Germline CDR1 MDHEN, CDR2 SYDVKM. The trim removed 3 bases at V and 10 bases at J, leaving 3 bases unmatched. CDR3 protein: CASSLETGGAFF. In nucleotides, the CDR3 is TGTGCCAGCAGTTTGGAGACAGGGGGAGCTTTCTTT.

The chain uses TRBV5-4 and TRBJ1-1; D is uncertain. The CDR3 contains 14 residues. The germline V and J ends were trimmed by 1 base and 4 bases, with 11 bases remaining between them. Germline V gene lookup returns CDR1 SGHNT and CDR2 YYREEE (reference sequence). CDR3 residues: CASSLKTSGTEAFF. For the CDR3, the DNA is TGTGCCAGCAGCTTGAAAACATCGGGCACTGAAGCTTTCTTT.

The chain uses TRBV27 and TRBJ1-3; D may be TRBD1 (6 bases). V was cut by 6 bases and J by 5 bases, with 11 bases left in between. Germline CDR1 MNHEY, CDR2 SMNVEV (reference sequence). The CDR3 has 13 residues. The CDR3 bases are TGTGCCAGCAGGAAACAGGGTAGAAACACCATATATTTT. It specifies CASRKQGRNTIYF.

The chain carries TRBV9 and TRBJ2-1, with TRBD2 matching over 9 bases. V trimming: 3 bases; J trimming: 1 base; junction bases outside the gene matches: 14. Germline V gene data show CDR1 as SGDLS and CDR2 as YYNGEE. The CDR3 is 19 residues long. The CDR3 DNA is TGTGCCAGCAGCGCCCCCGCGACTAGCGGTACATCATCCTACAATGAGCAGTTCTTC. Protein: CASSAPATSGTSSYNEQFF.

The CDR3 loop reads CATYGRQGNQPQHF. The DNA of the CDR3 is TGTGCCACCTATGGCAGGCAGGGCAATCAGCCCCAGCATTTT. The chain links TRBV10-3 to TRBJ1-5; no definite D call. The germline gives CDR1 ENHRY, CDR2 SYGVKD. V lost 10 bases, J lost 2 bases, and 15 bases lay in between. This CDR3 is built from 14 residues.